A single sample is the source of the 25 T cell receptor beta chains below, sequenced in a study of blood T cell repertoires in COVID-19. The repertoire was sequenced with immunoSEQ multiplex PCR; TCRdb's copy has only in-frame clones and lacks some. The repertoire holds approximately 260,000 clones, with about 90% as singletons. The sample taken for sequencing was PBMCs or T cells enriched from blood (not recorded which). The receptors here all came from a woman in her twenties or thirties with acute COVID-19.

This clone was counted between two and nine times. The chain couples TRBV6-5 to TRBJ1-6; D call uncertain. V gave up 6 bases and J gave up 9 bases, with 15 bases separating them. CDR1 MNHEY and CDR2 SVGAGI come from the germline V gene. CDR3 size: 14 residues. CDR3 in amino acids: CASRPNNSGSPLHF. For the CDR3, the DNA is TGTGCCAGCAGACCAAATAATTCCGGTTCACCCCTCCACTTT.

The rearrangement joins TRBV7-3 to TRBJ2-5, with 8 positions matching TRBD2. CDR1 is SGHTA and CDR2 is FQGTGA in the germline V gene. CDR3 length equals 15 residues. V lost 5 bases and J lost 4; bases outside the gene matches: 9. CDR3 in amino acids: CASSTSGGPGETQYF. In DNA form, the CDR3 reads TGTGCCAGCAGCACCTCGGGGGGGCCGGGAGAGACCCAGTACTTC.

The V gene is TRBV21-1, the J gene TRBJ2-5; the table names TRBD2, a call not compared with the DNA. TRBV21-1 is flagged as a pseudogene. This CDR3 region has 19 residues. The CDR3 nucleotides are TGTGCCAGCAGCAGCCGGGGACTAGCGGGAGTAGTTCACCAAGAGACCCAGTACTTC. Translated, it gives CASSSRGLAGVVHQETQYF.

The genes are TRBV7-2 and TRBJ2-6, with D tentatively TRBD1 (6 bases). V was trimmed by 0 bases and J by 2 bases, leaving 23 bases between them. The germline V gene encodes CDR1 SGHTA and CDR2 FQGNSA. This CDR3 comprises 21 residues. CDR3 protein: CASSLAYPGQLWQPGANVLTF. The CDR3 nucleotides read TGTGCCAGCAGCTTAGCTTACCCAGGACAGTTGTGGCAGCCTGGGGCCAACGTCCTGACTTTC.

This sequence joins TRBV7-6 and TRBJ2-1; the D gene is possibly TRBD1 (5 bases). Trimming removed 5 bases at V and 4 bases at J, with 9 bases between. The germline gives CDR1 SGHVS, CDR2 FNYEAQ. The CDR3 consists of 13 residues. This CDR3 reads CASSPTVYNEQFF. CDR3 sequence (DNA): TGTGCCAGCAGCCCGACAGTTTACAATGAGCAGTTCTTC. Looking up the rest from reference TRBV7-6 and TRBJ2-1 gives the full variable domain: GAGVSQSPRYKVTKRGQDVALRCDPISGHVSLYWYRQALGQGPEFLTYFNYEAQQDKSGLPNDRFSAERPEGSISTLTIQRTEQRDSAMYRCASSPTVYNEQFFGPGTRLTVL.

The rearrangement uses TRBV18 and TRBJ2-5; D gene uncertain. CDR3 length: 12 residues. Germline V lookup: CDR1 KGHSH, CDR2 LQKENI. V lost 6 bases, J lost 1 base, and 6 bases lay in between. This chain's CDR3 is CASSSRQETQYF. The CDR3 bases are TGTGCCAGCTCCTCGCGCCAAGAGACCCAGTACTTC.

The genes are TRBV28 and TRBJ2-1, with TRBD2 matching over 11 bases. V gave up 3 bases and J gave up 0 bases; unmatched junction bases: 10. The CDR3 is 19 amino acids. Germline V lookup: CDR1 MDHEN, CDR2 SYDVKM. CDR3 sequence: CASSFRGLAALSSYNEQFF. The CDR3 DNA reads TGTGCCAGCAGTTTTAGGGGACTAGCGGCACTTTCCTCCTACAATGAGCAGTTCTTC. The whole variable domain, remainder taken from reference TRBV28 and TRBJ2-1, is DVKVTQSSRYLVKRTGEKVFLECVQDMDHENMFWYRQDPGLGLRLIYFSYDVKMKEKGDIPEGYSVSREKKERFSLILESASTNQTSMYLCASSFRGLAALSSYNEQFFGPGTRLTVL.

The CDR3 reads CASSTTLAGGSYEQYF. CDR3 sequence (DNA): TGTGCCAGCAGCACTACTCTAGCGGGGGGCTCCTACGAGCAGTACTTC. The chain has TRBV6-2 or TRBV6-3 and TRBJ2-7; 11 bases line up with TRBD2. CDR3 size: 16 residues. Germline loops: CDR1 MNHEY, CDR2 SVGEGT. V gave up 6 bases and J gave up 0 bases; unmatched junction bases: 7.

The genes are TRBV20-1 and TRBJ1-1; D unresolved. This CDR3 contains 10 residues. The germline V gene encodes CDR1 DFQATT and CDR2 SNEGSKA (reference sequence). V gave up 5 bases and J gave up 10 bases, with 11 bases separating them. The CDR3 sequence: CSAVLEGAFF. The CDR3 DNA reads TGCAGTGCTGTACTTGAGGGAGCTTTCTTT.

This clone has only a few counts. J is TRBJ2-3 and V is TRBV19; TRBD2 aligns across 12 bases. This CDR3 is 15 amino acids long. Germline V gives CDR1 LNHDA, CDR2 SQIVND (reference sequence). V shed 4 bases, J shed 5 bases, and the junction held 4 bases outside the gene matches. CDR3 DNA sequence: TGTGCCAGTAGTACGGGGGGACTAGCGGGAGATACGCAGTATTTT. It yields the protein CASSTGGLAGDTQYF.

The V and J genes are TRBV3-1 (or the pseudogene TRBV3-2) and TRBJ2-1, with 10 bases aligning to TRBD2. The CDR3 loop spans 15 amino acids. V lost 4 bases, J lost 4 bases, and 4 bases stayed unmatched. CDR1 is LGHDT, CDR2 YNNKEL, per germline (reference sequence). For the CDR3, the DNA is TGTGCCAGCAGCCCGCGGACTAGCGGATACAATGAGCAGTTCTTC. Its protein is CASSPRTSGYNEQFF.

The rearrangement uses TRBV19 and TRBJ2-3, with 8 bases identical to TRBD2. Trimming cost V 8 bases and J 2 bases; bases outside gene matches: 9. CDR3 size: 15 residues. Germline V gene sequence: CDR1 LNHDA, CDR2 SQIVND (reference sequence). The CDR3: CASRLAGLLTDTQYF. CDR3 DNA: TGTGCCAGTCGCCTAGCGGGCCTTCTCACAGATACGCAGTATTTT.

The V and J genes are TRBV19 and TRBJ2-7, with 7 bases that match TRBD1. The CDR3 consists of 14 residues. Losses at the gene ends were 6 bases for V and 4 bases for J; bases not matched to a gene: 9. Germline assignment: CDR1 LNHDA and CDR2 SQIVND (reference sequence). The DNA for the CDR3 is TGTGCCAGTAGCCTCAGGGGGAATTTTTACGAGCAGTACTTC. Translated, it gives CASSLRGNFYEQYF.

This clone was counted a single time. This chain joins TRBV5-4 and TRBJ1-1; TRBD1 is a possible D gene (5 bases). V shed 4 bases and J shed 1 base, with 11 bases lying between them. Germline V gives CDR1 SGHNT, CDR2 YYREEE (reference sequence). This CDR3 region has 14 residues. The CDR3 DNA reads as TGTGCCAGCAGCCCCCGGCAGGGGAACACTGAAGCTTTCTTT. Translating it yields CASSPRQGNTEAFF. Supplemented by reference TRBV5-4 and TRBJ1-1, the full variable domain reads ETGVTQSPTHLIKTRGQQVTLRCSSQSGHNTVSWYQQALGQGPQFIFQYYREEENGRGNFPPRFSGLQFPNYSSELNVNALELDDSALYLCASSPRQGNTEAFFGQGTRLTVV.

The J gene is TRBJ2-3, the V gene TRBV28; D may be TRBD2 (6 bases). CDR3 length equals 16 residues. V lost 6 bases to trimming and J lost 6 bases, with 22 bases between them. Germline V gives CDR1 MDHEN, CDR2 SYDVKM. Here the CDR3 reads CASSQNGGAGGDTQYF. The CDR3 nucleotides read TGTGCCAGCAGCCAAAACGGGGGTGCGGGCGGGGATACGCAGTATTTT.

The chain links TRBV7-8 to TRBJ2-5; 7 bases map to TRBD1. The germline V gene encodes CDR1 SGHVS and CDR2 FQNEAQ. V dropped 4 bases and J dropped 1; count of bases not matched to a gene: 9. This CDR3 spans 16 amino acids. CDR3 protein: CASSSDRAATQETQYF. CDR3 DNA: TGTGCCAGCAGCTCCGACAGGGCAGCTACCCAAGAGACCCAGTACTTC.

The chain joins TRBV30 to TRBJ2-3, with D possibly being TRBD2 (6 bases). V was clipped by 5 bases and J by 2 bases, with 14 bases between them. The CDR3 consists of 14 residues. Germline V gene sequence: CDR1 GTSNPN, CDR2 SVGIG (reference sequence). Written as DNA, the CDR3 is TGTGCCTGGGATGGAGGGCAGCCCACAGATACGCAGTATTTT. Translated: CAWDGGQPTDTQYF.

With respect to this clone: The junction and the germline gene differ at one end; a read error may be behind it. This sequence joins TRBV23-1 and TRBJ1-5, with D possibly TRBD1 on 6 matching bases. TRBV23-1 is an ORF for which the function is uncertain. CDR3 length equals 18 residues. CDR3 in amino acids: CASSQSNSAGVGNQSQHF. DNA of the CDR3: TGCGCCAGCAGTCAATCGAATTCCGCAGGGGTTGGCAATCAGTCCCAGCATTTT.

This rearrangement joins TRBV7-3 to TRBJ2-5; 7 positions agree with TRBD2. From germline, CDR1 is SGHTA and CDR2 FQGTGA. CDR3 length: 13 residues. The V segment lost 5 bases and the J segment 5 bases; nucleotides outside the gene matches: 5. The CDR3 spells CASSPKAGETQYF. In DNA form, the CDR3 reads TGTGCCAGCAGCCCAAAAGCGGGGGAGACCCAGTACTTC.

For this clone: Distinct nucleotide sequences in the sample also encode this CDR3. The chain employs TRBV5-1 and TRBJ1-2, with TRBD1 matching over 8 bases. CDR1 SGHRS and CDR2 YFSETQ come from the germline V gene. The trim removed 4 bases at V and 1 base at J, leaving 6 bases unmatched. This CDR3 is 15 amino acids long. CDR3 nucleotide sequence: TGCGCCAGCAGCCCCTACGGACAGGGTAACTATGGCTACACCTTC. It yields the protein CASSPYGQGNYGYTF.

The chain is built from TRBV2 and TRBJ1-3; 8 nucleotides line up with TRBD1. This CDR3 comprises 15 residues. V lost 6 bases, J lost 4 bases, and 8 bases stayed unmatched. CDR1 and CDR2 (germline): SNHLY, FYNNEI. The CDR3 DNA follows: TGTGCCAGCAGCGTGACAGGGGCAGAGGGAAACACCATATATTTT. Residues: CASSVTGAEGNTIYF.

The gene calls are TRBV5-4 and TRBJ2-5; 10 bases agree with TRBD2. Germline values: CDR1 SGHNT, CDR2 YYREEE (reference sequence). V shed 4 bases, J shed 4 bases, and the junction held 7 bases outside the gene matches. This CDR3 has 15 amino acids. The chain's CDR3 is CASSLSGGQGETQYF. In DNA, the CDR3 is TGTGCCAGCAGCCTTAGCGGGGGGCAGGGAGAGACCCAGTACTTC.

J is TRBJ1-5 and V is TRBV19; D is possibly TRBD1 (6 bases). Per the germline V gene, CDR1 is LNHDA and CDR2 is SQIVND (reference sequence). Trimming took off 4 bases at V and 6 bases at J, with 13 bases between the two ends. This CDR3 has 14 residues. CDR3: CASSSNREGQPQHF. CDR3 coding DNA: TGTGCCAGTAGTAGTAACAGGGAGGGTCAGCCCCAGCATTTT.

The chain links TRBV18 to TRBJ2-2; a possible D gene is TRBD2 (5 bases). V was clipped by 0 bases and J by 1 base, with 18 bases between them. The CDR3 is made up of 19 amino acids. From germline, CDR1 is KGHSH and CDR2 LQKENI. CDR3 residues: CASSPPRGQENRNTGELFF. Here the CDR3 DNA reads TGTGCCAGCTCACCACCGAGAGGGCAGGAGAATCGGAACACCGGGGAGCTGTTTTTT.

The chain couples TRBV28 to TRBJ1-1; D perhaps matches TRBD1 (5 bases). CDR1 is MDHEN and CDR2 is SYDVKM in the germline V gene. The CDR3 covers 14 residues. V lost 3 bases, J lost 0 bases, and 8 bases lay in between. The DNA of the CDR3 is TGTGCCAGCAGTTTTTCGGGGGTGAACACTGAAGCTTTCTTT. It translates to CASSFSGVNTEAFF.